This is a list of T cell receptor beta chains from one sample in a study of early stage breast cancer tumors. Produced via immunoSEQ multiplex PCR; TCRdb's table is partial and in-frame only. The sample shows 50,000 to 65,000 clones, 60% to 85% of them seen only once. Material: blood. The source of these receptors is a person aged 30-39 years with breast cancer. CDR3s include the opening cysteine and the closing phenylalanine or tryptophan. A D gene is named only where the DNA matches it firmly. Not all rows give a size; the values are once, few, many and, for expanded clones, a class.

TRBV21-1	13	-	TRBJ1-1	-	CASSRGTGNEAFF	TGTGCCAGCAGCAGAGGGACAGGCAATGAAGCTTTCTTT
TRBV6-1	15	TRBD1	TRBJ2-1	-	CASSIGGQGHYEQFF	TGTGCCAGCAGTATCGGTGGACAGGGACACTATGAGCAGTTCTTC
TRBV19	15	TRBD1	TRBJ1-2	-	CASSREGGAGYGYTF	TGTGCCAGTAGCCGGGAAGGGGGCGCTGGGTATGGCTACACCTTC
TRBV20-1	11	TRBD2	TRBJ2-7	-	CSAWDYGVPAF	TGCAGTGCATGGGACTACGGCGTGCCCGCCTTC
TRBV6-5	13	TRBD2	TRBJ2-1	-	CAHRLAGVNEQFF	TGTGCCCACCGACTAGCGGGAGTAAATGAGCAGTTCTTC
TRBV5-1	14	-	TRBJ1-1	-	CASSLGQVRPEAFF	TGCGCCAGCAGCTTGGGGCAAGTAAGGCCTGAAGCTTTCTTT
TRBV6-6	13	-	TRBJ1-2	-	CASSPSTVYGYTF	TGTGCCAGCAGTCCGAGCACAGTTTATGGCTACACCTTC
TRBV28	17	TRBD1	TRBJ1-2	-	CASSFRQGSAYGYGYTF	TGTGCCAGCAGTTTCCGACAGGGGTCGGCTTACGGCTATGGCTACACCTTC
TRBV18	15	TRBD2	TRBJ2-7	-	CASSRSGTSGVEQYF	TGTGCCAGCTCACGATCCGGGACTAGCGGAGTCGAGCAGTACTTC
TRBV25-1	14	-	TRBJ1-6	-	CASSEPGQLSPLHF	TGTGCCAGCAGTGAACCGGGGCAGCTTTCACCCCTCCACTTT
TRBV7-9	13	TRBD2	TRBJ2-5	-	CASSRAGVETQYF	TGTGCCAGCAGCCGAGCGGGAGTAGAGACCCAGTACTTC
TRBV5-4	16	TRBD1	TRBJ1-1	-	CASSYGDRGMNTEAFF	TGTGCCAGCAGCTATGGGGACAGGGGAATGAACACTGAAGCTTTCTTT
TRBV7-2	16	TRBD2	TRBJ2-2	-	CASSLWGGRATGELFF	TGTGCCAGCAGCTTATGGGGCGGGAGAGCTACCGGGGAGCTGTTTTTT
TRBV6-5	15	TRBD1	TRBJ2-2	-	CASSNTGVWGGELFF	TGTGCCAGCAGTAACACAGGGGTCTGGGGCGGGGAGCTGTTTTTT
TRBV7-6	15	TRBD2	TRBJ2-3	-	CASSYRTSGTDTQYF	TGTGCCAGCAGCTACCGGACTAGCGGCACAGATACGCAGTATTTT
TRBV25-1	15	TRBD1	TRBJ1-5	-	CASSVAGGTNQPQHF	TGTGCCAGCAGTGTCGCAGGGGGCACTAATCAGCCCCAGCATTTT
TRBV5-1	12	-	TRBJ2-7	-	CASSLGTDEQYF	TGCGCCAGCAGCCTCGGTACAGACGAGCAGTACTTC
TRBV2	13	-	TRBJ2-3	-	CASWHDGTDTQYF	TGTGCCAGCTGGCACGACGGCACAGATACGCAGTATTTT
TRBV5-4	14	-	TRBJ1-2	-	CASSLWRGDYGYTF	TGTGCCAGCAGCTTGTGGAGGGGAGACTATGGCTACACCTTC
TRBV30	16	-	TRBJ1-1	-	CAWSVLGVGGYTEAFF	TGTGCCTGGAGTGTTCTGGGTGTGGGGGGGTACACTGAAGCTTTCTTT
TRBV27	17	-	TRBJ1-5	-	CASSLSGRLASNQPQHF	TGTGCCAGCAGTTTATCAGGGAGGCTAGCGAGCAATCAGCCCCAGCATTTT
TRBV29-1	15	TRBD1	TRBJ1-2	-	CSVEDEGTGFYGYTF	TGCAGCGTTGAAGATGAGGGGACAGGATTCTATGGCTACACCTTC
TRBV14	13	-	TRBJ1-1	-	CASSQDQNTEAFF	TGTGCCAGCAGCCAAGATCAGAACACTGAAGCTTTCTTT
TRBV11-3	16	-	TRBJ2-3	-	CASSLDQRAGTDTQYF	TGTGCCAGCAGCTTAGACCAGCGGGCTGGCACAGATACGCAGTATTTT
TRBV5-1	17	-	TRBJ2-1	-	CASSLEQGPISYNEQFF	TGCGCCAGCAGCTTGGAGCAGGGCCCTATCTCCTACAATGAGCAGTTCTTC
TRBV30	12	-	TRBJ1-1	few	CASMLGLTEAFF	TGTGCCTCTATGTTGGGTCTGACTGAAGCTTTCTTT
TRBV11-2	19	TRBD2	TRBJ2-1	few	CASSFGTTSGRAPDNEQFF	TGTGCCAGCAGCTTCGGAACGACTAGCGGGAGGGCCCCCGACAATGAGCAGTTCTTC
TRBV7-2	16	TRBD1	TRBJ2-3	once	CASSPPRQGFTDTQYF	TGTGCCAGCAGCCCGCCGCGACAGGGGTTCACAGATACGCAGTATTTT
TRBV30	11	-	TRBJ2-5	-	CAWGQGETQYF	TGTGCCTGGGGCCAAGGGGAGACCCAGTACTTC